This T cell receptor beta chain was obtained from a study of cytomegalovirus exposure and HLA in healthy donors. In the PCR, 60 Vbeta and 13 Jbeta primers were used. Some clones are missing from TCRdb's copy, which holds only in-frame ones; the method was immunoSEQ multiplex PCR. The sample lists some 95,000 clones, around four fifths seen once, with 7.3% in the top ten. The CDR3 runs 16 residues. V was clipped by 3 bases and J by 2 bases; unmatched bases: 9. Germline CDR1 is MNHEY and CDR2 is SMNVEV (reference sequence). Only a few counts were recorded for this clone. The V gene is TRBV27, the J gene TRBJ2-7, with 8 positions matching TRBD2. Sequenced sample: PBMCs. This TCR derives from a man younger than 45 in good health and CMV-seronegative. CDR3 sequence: CASSFLAGGHTYEQYF. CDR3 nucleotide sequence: TGTGCCAGCAGTTTCCTCGCGGGGGGCCATACCTACGAGCAGTACTTC.